This TCR beta chain was documented in a study of cytomegalovirus exposure and HLA in healthy donors. 60 Vbeta and 13 Jbeta primers were used in PCR. Clones were sequenced by immunoSEQ multiplex PCR, and TCRdb holds only the in-frame ones, with some missing. This repertoire shows about 240,000 clones, approximately 80% found once; its top ten account for 8%. V was shortened by 5 bases and J by 0 bases, with 11 bases between the two germline ends. The CDR3 has 15 residues. CDR1 and CDR2 from the germline V gene are MNHNS and SASEGT. This clone was seen only once. Material for sequencing was PBMCs. This TCR was recovered from a woman aged 55-69 years in good health and CMV-seropositive. The chain recombines TRBV6-1 with TRBJ1-5; perhaps TRBD1 as D (6 bases). CDR3 in DNA: TGTGCCAGCAGTAGGGAAGGGGGTAGCAATCAGCCCCAGCATTTT. Encoded protein: CASSREGGSNQPQHF.